This is a list of T cell receptor beta chains from one sample in a study of shared clonotypes between healthy human individuals. The assay was immunoSEQ multiplex PCR, and TCRdb's table has in-frame clones only and misses some. Among 400,000 to 600,000 clones, roughly 80% were seen once, and the ten largest hold approximately 13%. Sequencing was done on a sample of PBMCs. The receptors originated from a woman aged 40 to 50 in good health. Some clones in this sample may be carry-over from other donors' samples. Both conserved end residues are part of each CDR3. D genes are given only for firm matches.

CASSMGLAGSTDTQYF | TRBD2 | TRBJ2-3 | TRBV5-1
CASSVGLDTQYF | - | TRBJ2-3 | TRBV9
CASSQDWGPQNTQYF | - | TRBJ2-3 | TRBV4-2
CASSNRRVTPGELFF | - | TRBJ2-2 | TRBV5-1
CAISDGTVGDKQFF | - | TRBJ2-1 | TRBV10-3
CASSTLSVNSPLHF | - | TRBJ1-6 | TRBV2
CASSEAGGVGYGYTF | - | TRBJ1-2 | TRBV6-1
CASSLGQGYGYTF | TRBD1 | TRBJ1-2 | TRBV28
CASSLGPGGYTF | - | TRBJ1-2 | TRBV5-4
CASSQASDTQYF | - | TRBJ2-3 | TRBV28
CASRSQGANTGELFF | TRBD1 | TRBJ2-2 | TRBV19
CASGTNTGELFF | - | TRBJ2-2 | TRBV7-3
CASSSGGNTGELFF | TRBD2 | TRBJ2-2 | TRBV10-1
CAISIGAVTEAFF | - | TRBJ1-1 | TRBV10-3
CASSQEGGGYNEQFF | - | TRBJ2-1 | TRBV4-1
CASSDAGVRIYEQYF | - | TRBJ2-7 | TRBV7-2
CASSLVGLARSQYF | - | TRBJ2-5 | TRBV7-2
CASSPRQLAGVVGGNNEQFF | TRBD2 | TRBJ2-1 | TRBV7-3
CASSLAGSGTPDTQYF | TRBD2 | TRBJ2-3 | TRBV7-8
CASSPAGKETQYF | - | TRBJ2-5 | TRBV18
CASSSRPGHVTYEQYF | - | TRBJ2-7 | TRBV6-5
CASSKEGFNYGYTF | - | TRBJ1-2 | TRBV7-2
CATGLAGGGDTQYF | TRBD2 | TRBJ2-3 | TRBV10-3
CASSSDPTLEQFF | - | TRBJ2-1 | TRBV7-3
CASSPIASYEQYF | - | - | TRBV18
CASSLFRVTGELFF | - | TRBJ2-2 | TRBV2
CASSLRLARSQDTQYF | TRBD2 | TRBJ2-3 | TRBV7-3
CASSFTGGEAYNEQFF | TRBD2 | TRBJ2-1 | TRBV11-2
CASSQLAGVWNEQFF | TRBD2 | TRBJ2-1 | TRBV4-1
CASSSTSYPQETQYF | - | TRBJ2-5 | TRBV11-2
CASGLGGTQYF | - | TRBJ2-5 | TRBV12-5
CASSLWGETYEQYF | - | TRBJ2-7 | TRBV28
CASSLSGTGSGYTF | TRBD1 | TRBJ1-2 | TRBV19
CASSMYEQYF | - | TRBJ2-7 | TRBV19
CASSRGGAGDAYEQYF | TRBD2 | TRBJ2-7 | TRBV5-1
CATSRSRTGGGLEQFF | TRBD1 | TRBJ2-1 | TRBV15